The T cell receptor (beta chain) described here comes from a study of blood T cell repertoires in COVID-19 (dated by TCRdb to 2019 to 2021). Background on the whole study: Samples from collaborators originated in the United States, Italy and Spain and spanned both the acute and convalescent phases of COVID-19. The prospective study material was composed of cDNA or gDNA derived from T cells, B-cell-depleted T cells, or PBMCs. Where HLA class I and class II types were available, the types were taken from metadata supplied by the sample provider, not from assay-based typing. A freely available public database, intended as a resource for researchers studying the immune response to SARS-CoV-2, is where the repertoires were released. Sample metadata almost always included a de-identified subject ID, COVID-19 status, age in years and sex. Deeply sampled blood TCRbeta repertoires from subjects exposed to, actively infected with, or recovered from COVID-19 were included in the dataset. The samples were drawn from two sources: the first 160 participants of the ongoing ImmuneRACE study, and fewer than 1,500 subjects contributed by 6 global collaborators.

According to the germline V gene, CDR1 reads SGHAT and CDR2 reads FQNNGV. The cysteine opens and the phenylalanine closes a CDR3 of 15 amino acids. The DNA shown is the 45-base CDR3, in frame from base 1. V is trimmed back by 5 bases and J by 4 bases, and the junction contains 5 bases that no gene match accounts for. Each collaborating institution followed its own protocols to collect whole blood in K2EDTA tubes. For TCRbeta analysis, collaborators shipped samples in one of three forms: frozen whole blood, isolated PBMCs, or DNA extracted from either of those sample types. TCRbeta CDR3 regions were amplified from genomic DNA by means of the immunoSEQ Assay, a bias-controlled multiplex PCR. In the paper's pipeline: Nucleated cell counts per sample were estimated from amplification of reference gene primers within the assay. To quantify the absolute abundance of each unique TCRbeta CDR3 rearrangement, sequence reads were collapsed and filtered. For each sample, productive Simpson clonality was calculated as the square root of Simpson's diversity index over productive rearrangements. The immuneACCESS repertoire file appears here via TCRdb, limited to in-frame rearrangements. These files lack a portion of the clones; in checked studies, under half of the deficit traces to unresolved V genes, and the cause of the others is not known. The V and J calls and clone size were taken over from that table, and D and trimming were inferred from the DNA. Across this sample there are some 40,000 clones, with around nine tenths seen only once. The ten largest clones capture about 31% of the sample.

On the study overall, not on this receptor specifically: The quantity of clinical and demographic metadata differed by source and by participant and was supplied without curation.

As to this clone: Its antigen is unknown. It has no much larger one-base neighbor in the sample; base qualities were not kept.

This sequence was found in a man in his 70s with active COVID-19. The sequenced material came from peripheral blood. The receptor chain draws on TRBV11-2 and TRBJ2-1, and 10 junctional nucleotides match TRBD1. The CDR3 protein sequence reads: CASSPGQGTYNEQFF. The DNA sequence is TGTGCCAGCAGCCCGGGACAGGGGACTTACAATGAGCAGTTCTTC.